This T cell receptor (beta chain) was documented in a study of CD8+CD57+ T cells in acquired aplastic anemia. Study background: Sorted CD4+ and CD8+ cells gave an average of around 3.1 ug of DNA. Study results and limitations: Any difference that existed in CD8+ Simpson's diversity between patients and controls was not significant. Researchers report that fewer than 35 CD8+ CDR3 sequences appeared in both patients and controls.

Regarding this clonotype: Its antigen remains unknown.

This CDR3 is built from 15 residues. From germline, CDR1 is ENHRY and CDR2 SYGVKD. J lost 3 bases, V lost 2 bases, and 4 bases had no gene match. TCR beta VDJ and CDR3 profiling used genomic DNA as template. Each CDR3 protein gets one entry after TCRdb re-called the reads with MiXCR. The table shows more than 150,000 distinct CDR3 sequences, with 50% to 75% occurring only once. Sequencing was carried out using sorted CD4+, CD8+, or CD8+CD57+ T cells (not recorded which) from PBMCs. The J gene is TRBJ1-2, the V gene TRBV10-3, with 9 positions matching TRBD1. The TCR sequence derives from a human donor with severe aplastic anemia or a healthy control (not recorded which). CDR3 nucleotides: TGTGCCATCAGTGAGACAGGGGGCGTTGACTATGGCTACACCTTC. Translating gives CAISETGGVDYGYTF.